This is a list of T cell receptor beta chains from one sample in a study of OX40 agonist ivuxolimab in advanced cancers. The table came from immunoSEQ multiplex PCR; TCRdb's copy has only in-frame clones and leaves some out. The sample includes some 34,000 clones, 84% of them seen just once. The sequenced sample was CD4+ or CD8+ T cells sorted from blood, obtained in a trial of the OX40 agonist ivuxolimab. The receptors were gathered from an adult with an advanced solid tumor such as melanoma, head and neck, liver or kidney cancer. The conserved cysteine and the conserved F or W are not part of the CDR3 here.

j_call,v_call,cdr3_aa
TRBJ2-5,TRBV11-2,ASSLVRAGGQETQY
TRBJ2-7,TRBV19,ASSPRTGGSSYEQY
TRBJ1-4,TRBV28,ASSFVTGTQEKLF
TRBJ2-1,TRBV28,ASSSGLAGEDYNEQF
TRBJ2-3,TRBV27,ASSSFLAGDRRQY
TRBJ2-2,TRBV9,ASSVDTGIGELF
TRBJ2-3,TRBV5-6,ASSSSGGWLSTDTQY
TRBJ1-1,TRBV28,ASSFVQNTEAF
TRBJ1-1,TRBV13,ASSLRTGGAETEAF
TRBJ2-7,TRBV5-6,ASSYWGGGGEQY
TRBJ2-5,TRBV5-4,ASSFETSGEETQY
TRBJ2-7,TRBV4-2,ASSQKNRRGHEQY
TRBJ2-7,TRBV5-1,ASSRGGSDYEQY
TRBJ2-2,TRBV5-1,ASRNPSGSGELF
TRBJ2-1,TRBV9,ASSAPSGEGYNEQF
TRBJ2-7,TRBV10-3,AISGPPQGGYSYEQY
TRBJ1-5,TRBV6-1,ASSDRYQGVGLQPQH
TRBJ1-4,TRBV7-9,ASSHLSENEKLF
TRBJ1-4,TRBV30,AWKGVDEKLF
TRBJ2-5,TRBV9,ASSVEGARGEETQY
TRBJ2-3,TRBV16,ASSQSAGGGSTDTQY
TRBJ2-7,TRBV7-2,ASSPLRWPSREEQY
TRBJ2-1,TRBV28,ASSLSLAGGHNEQF
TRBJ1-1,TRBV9,ASSVGRGLNTEAF
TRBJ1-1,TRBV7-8,ASSHGTGTTEAF